Listed here is a single TCR beta chain. As yet, its antigen is unknown. The data were produced by immunoSEQ multiplex PCR, yet TCRdb's version contains in-frame clones alone and is incomplete. In the table there are more than 140,000 clones, about 91% of which are singletons. The sample originates from a study of T cell responses to AZD1222 COVID-19 vaccine. Whole-study context: Analysis merged second doses at about 4 or about 12 weeks. Study-wide results and caveats: Donors were chiefly white British, with a greater number of females, and clonal diversity was perhaps underestimated. Dominant at 160-218 and 743-854, vaccine-associated CD4 TCRs also spanned spike.

This specimen was peripheral blood, taken on day 0 of AZD1222 vaccination. The clonotype comes from an adult in good health.

The CDR3 nucleotides are TGTGCCAGCAGCCAAGATCTCGCAGGGAGGAGCGGTCAGCCCCAGCATTTT. This translates into CASSQDLAGRSGQPQHF. J is TRBJ1-5 and V is TRBV4-2; D is perhaps TRBD1 (5 bases). Germline assignment: CDR1 LGHNA and CDR2 YNFKEQ. Trimming took 0 bases from V and 6 from J, leaving 18 bases between them. This CDR3 has 17 amino acids.